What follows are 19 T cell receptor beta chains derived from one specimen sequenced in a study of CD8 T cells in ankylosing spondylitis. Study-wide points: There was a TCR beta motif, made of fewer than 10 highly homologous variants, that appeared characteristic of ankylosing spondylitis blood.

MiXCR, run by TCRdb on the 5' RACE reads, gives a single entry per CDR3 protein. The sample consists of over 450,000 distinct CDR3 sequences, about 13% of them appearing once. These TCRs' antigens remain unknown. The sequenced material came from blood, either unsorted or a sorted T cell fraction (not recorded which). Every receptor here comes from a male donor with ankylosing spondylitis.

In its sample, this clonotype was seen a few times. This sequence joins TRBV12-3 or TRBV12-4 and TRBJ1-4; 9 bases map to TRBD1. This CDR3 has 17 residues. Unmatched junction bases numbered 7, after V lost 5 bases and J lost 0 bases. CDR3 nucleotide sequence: TGTGCCAGCAGTGGACAGGGGTCGGGAGCAACTAATGAAAAACTGTTTTTT. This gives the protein CASSGQGSGATNEKLFF.

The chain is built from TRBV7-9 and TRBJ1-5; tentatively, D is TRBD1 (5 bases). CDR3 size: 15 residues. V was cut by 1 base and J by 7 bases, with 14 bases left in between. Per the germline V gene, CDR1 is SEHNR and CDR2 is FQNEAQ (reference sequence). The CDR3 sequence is CASSLGAGPGQPQHF. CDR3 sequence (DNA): TGTGCCAGCAGCTTAGGGGCGGGGCCGGGGCAGCCCCAGCATTTT.

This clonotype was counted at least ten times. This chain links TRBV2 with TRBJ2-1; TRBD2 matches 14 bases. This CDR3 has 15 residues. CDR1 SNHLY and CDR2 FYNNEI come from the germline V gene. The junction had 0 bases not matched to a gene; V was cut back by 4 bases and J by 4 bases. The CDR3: CASSGLAGGYNEQFF. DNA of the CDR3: TGTGCCAGCAGTGGACTAGCGGGGGGGTACAATGAGCAGTTCTTC.

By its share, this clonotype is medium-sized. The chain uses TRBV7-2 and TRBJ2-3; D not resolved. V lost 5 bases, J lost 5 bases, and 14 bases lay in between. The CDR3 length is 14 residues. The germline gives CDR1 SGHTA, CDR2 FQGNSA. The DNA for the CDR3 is TGTGCCAGCAGCCCCTCCCTCCGAGGAGATACGCAGTATTTT. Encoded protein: CASSPSLRGDTQYF.

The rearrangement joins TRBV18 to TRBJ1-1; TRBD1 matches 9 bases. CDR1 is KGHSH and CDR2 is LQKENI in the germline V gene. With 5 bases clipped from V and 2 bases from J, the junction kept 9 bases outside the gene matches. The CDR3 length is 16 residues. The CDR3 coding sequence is TGTGCCAGCTCAGGAGGACAGGGGTCGTTCAACACTGAAGCTTTCTTT. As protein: CASSGGQGSFNTEAFF. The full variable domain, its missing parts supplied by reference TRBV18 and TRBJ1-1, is NAGVMQNPRHLVRRRGQEARLRCSPMKGHSHVYWYRQLPEEGLKFMVYLQKENIIDESGMPKERFSAEFPKEGPSILRIQQVVRGDSAAYFCASSGGQGSFNTEAFFGQGTRLTVV.

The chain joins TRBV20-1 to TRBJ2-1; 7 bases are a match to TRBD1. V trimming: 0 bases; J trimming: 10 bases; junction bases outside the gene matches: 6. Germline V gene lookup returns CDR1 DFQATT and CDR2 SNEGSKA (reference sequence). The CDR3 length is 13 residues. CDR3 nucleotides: TGCAGTGCTAGAGATACAGGGGCAAGGGAGCAGTTCTTC. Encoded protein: CSARDTGAREQFF.

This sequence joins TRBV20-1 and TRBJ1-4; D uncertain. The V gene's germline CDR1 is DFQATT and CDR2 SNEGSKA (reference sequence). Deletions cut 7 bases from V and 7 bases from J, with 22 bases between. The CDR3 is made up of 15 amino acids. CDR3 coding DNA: TGCAGTGGCTCAAGCCGTTCCGGAAGAGGTGAAAAACTGTTTTTT. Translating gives CSGSSRSGRGEKLFF.

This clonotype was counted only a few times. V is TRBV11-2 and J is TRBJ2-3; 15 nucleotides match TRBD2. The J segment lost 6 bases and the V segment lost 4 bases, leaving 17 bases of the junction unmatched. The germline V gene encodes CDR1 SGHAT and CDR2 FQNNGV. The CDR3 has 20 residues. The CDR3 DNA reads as TGTGCCAGCAGCTACCCTGGGGGGCTAGGACTAGCGGGAGGGCTGGATACGCAGTATTTT. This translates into CASSYPGGLGLAGGLDTQYF.

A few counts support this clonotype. DNA for the CDR3: TGTGCCTGGAGTGTACCACCGAGACAGGGGGAGCTGTTTTTT. Translation gives CAWSVPPRQGELFF. The chain combines TRBV30 with TRBJ2-2, with D maybe TRBD1 (5 bases). In germline, CDR1 is GTSNPN, CDR2 SVGIG (reference sequence). This CDR3 has 14 amino acids. The V end lost 0 bases, the J end lost 8 bases, and 13 bases lay between the germline ends.

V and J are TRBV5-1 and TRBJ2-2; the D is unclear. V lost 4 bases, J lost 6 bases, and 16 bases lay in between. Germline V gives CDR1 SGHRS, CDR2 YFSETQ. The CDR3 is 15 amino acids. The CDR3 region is CASSPSPVGPGELFF. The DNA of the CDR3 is TGCGCCAGCAGCCCCTCCCCCGTAGGCCCCGGGGAGCTGTTTTTT.

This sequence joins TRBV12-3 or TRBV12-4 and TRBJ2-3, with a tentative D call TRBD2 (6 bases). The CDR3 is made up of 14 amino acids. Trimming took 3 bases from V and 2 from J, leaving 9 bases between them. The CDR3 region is CASSLEGDTDTQYF. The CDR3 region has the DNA TGTGCCAGCAGTTTGGAGGGAGACACAGATACGCAGTATTTT.

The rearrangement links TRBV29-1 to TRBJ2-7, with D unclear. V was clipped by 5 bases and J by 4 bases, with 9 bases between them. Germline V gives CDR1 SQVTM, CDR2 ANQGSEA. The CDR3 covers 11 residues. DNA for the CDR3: TGCAGCGTTCGGTTCGGTTACGAGCAGTACTTC. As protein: CSVRFGYEQYF.

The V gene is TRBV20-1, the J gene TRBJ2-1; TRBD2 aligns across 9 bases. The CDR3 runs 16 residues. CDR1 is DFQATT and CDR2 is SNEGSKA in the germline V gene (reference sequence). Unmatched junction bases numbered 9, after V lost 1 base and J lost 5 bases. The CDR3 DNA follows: TGCAGTGCTAGAGGACCCGGACTAGCGTCTAACAATGAGCAGTTCTTC. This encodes CSARGPGLASNNEQFF.

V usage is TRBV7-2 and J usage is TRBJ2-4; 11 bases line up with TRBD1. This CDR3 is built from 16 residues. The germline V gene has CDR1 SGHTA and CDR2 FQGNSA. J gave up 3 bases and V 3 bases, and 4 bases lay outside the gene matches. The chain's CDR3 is CASSFPGQGGKNIQYF. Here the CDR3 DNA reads TGTGCCAGCAGCTTTCCGGGACAGGGGGGCAAAAACATTCAGTACTTC.

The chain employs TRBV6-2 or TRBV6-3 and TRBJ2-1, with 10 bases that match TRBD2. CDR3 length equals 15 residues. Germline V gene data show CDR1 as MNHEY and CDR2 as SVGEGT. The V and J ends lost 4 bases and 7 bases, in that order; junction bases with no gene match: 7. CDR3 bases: TGTGCCAGCAGTTCGGGACTAGCGAGGCCAAATGAGCAGTTCTTC. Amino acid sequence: CASSSGLARPNEQFF.

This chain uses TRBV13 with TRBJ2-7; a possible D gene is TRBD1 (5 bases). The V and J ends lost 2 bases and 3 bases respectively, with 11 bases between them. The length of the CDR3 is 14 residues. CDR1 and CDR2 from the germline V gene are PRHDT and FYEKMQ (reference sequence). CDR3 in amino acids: CASSLRGPGYEQYF. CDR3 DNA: TGTGCCAGCAGCTTAAGGGGTCCGGGCTACGAGCAGTACTTC.

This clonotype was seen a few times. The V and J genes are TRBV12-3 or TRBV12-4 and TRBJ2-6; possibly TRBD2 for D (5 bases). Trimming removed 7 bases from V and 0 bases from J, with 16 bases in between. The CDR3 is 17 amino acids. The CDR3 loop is CASITGLGDSGANVLTF. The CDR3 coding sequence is TGTGCCAGCATAACGGGATTAGGCGACTCTGGGGCCAACGTCCTGACTTTC.

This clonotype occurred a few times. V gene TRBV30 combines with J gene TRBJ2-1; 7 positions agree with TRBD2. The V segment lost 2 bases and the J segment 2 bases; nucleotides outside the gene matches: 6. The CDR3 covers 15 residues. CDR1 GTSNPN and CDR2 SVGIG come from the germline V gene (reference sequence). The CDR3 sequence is CAWSRGGSPYNEQFF. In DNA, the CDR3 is TGTGCCTGGAGTAGAGGCGGGAGTCCCTACAATGAGCAGTTCTTC.

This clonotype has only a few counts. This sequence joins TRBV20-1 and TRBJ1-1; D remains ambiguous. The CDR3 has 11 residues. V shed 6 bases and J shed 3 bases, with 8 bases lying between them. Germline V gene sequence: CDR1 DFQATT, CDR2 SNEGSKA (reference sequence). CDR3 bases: TGCAGTGCGAAGGTGCACACTGAAGCTTTCTTT. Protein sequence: CSAKVHTEAFF.